The rows below give T cell receptor beta chains drawn from one sample of a study of T cell repertoires in cytomegalovirus infection. TCRdb re-derived calls from the reads in MiXCR, one entry per CDR3 protein. The sample lists hundreds of thousands of distinct CDR3 sequences, approximately 24% occurring once. Material for sequencing was CD8+ T cells from PBMCs. The receptors derive from a human donor in good health (CMV status not recorded). Some clones in this sample may be carry-over from other donors' samples. The CDR3 runs from the conserved cysteine through the conserved F or W. D genes are given only for firm matches. The size of a clone is reported for some rows only, either as once, few or many, or as a class for expanded clones.

v_gene,abundance,j_gene,d_gene,CDR3aa,CDR3nt
TRBV27,-,TRBJ2-5,-,CPSSFALQETQYF,TGTCCCAGCAGTTTTGCACTCCAAGAGACCCAGTACTTC
TRBV25-1,-,TRBJ1-1,-,CASSEYETENTEAFF,TGTGCCAGCAGTGAATATGAGACGGAGAACACTGAAGCTTTCTTT
TRBV4-3,few,TRBJ2-1,-,CASSQDYAVISYNEQFF,TGCGCCAGCAGCCAAGATTATGCCGTTATCTCCTACAATGAGCAGTTCTTC
TRBV6-6,once,TRBJ2-2,TRBD2,CASRQRGPPQLAGPNTGELFF,TGTGCCAGCAGACAACGGGGCCCCCCGCAGCTAGCGGGACCTAACACCGGGGAGCTGTTTTTT
TRBV29-1,few,TRBJ1-2,-,CSVWGAPTSNYGYTF,TGCAGCGTCTGGGGGGCCCCCACCTCTAACTATGGCTACACCTTC
TRBV10-3,few,TRBJ2-5,-,CAISPGAQETQYF,TGTGCCATCAGCCCAGGGGCCCAAGAGACCCAGTACTTC
TRBV7-9,few,TRBJ2-5,-,CASTLRWGEETQYF,TGTGCCAGCACCCTAAGGTGGGGTGAAGAGACCCAGTACTTC
TRBV28,few,TRBJ1-2,-,CASSPKGAANYGYTF,TGTGCCAGCAGTCCTAAAGGGGCGGCTAACTATGGCTACACCTTC
TRBV13,-,TRBJ2-7,TRBD1,CASSFGTGATSYEQYF,TGTGCCAGCAGCTTCGGAACAGGGGCGACCTCCTACGAGCAGTACTTC
TRBV29-1,-,TRBJ1-1,-,CSVDFFTTRREAFF,TGCAGCGTTGATTTTTTCACTACTAGGCGTGAAGCTTTCTTT
TRBV29-1,-,TRBJ1-5,-,CSVLGDGQPQHF,TGCAGCGTATTAGGGGATGGGCAGCCCCAGCATTTT
TRBV2,few,TRBJ2-3,-,CATPLLADTQYF,TGTGCCACCCCTTTGTTGGCAGATACGCAGTATTTT
TRBV14,few,TRBJ1-2,-,CASSQRVANRGYTF,TGTGCCAGCAGCCAAAGGGTTGCCAACCGTGGCTACACCTTC
TRBV27,-,TRBJ1-2,-,CASLGIHGYTF,TGTGCCAGCTTGGGGATCCATGGCTACACCTTC
TRBV5-1,few,TRBJ1-4,TRBD1,CASSQHDRGPGEKLFF,TGCGCCAGCAGCCAACACGACAGGGGCCCGGGGGAAAAACTGTTTTTT
TRBV7-2,many,TRBJ2-5,-,CASSVLQQETQYF,TGTGCCAGCAGCGTATTACAGCAAGAGACCCAGTACTTC
TRBV20-1,few,TRBJ2-3,-,CSASRPKGGTDTQYF,TGCAGTGCTAGCCGCCCTAAGGGTGGAACAGATACGCAGTATTTT
TRBV6-8,-,TRBJ1-2,TRBD1,CASSYDRGIYGYTF,TGTGCCAGCAGTTACGACAGGGGCATCTATGGCTACACCTTC
TRBV4-1,few,TRBJ2-5,TRBD2,CASSQDTGGGETQYF,TGCGCCAGCAGCCAAGATACGGGGGGGGGAGAGACCCAGTACTTC
TRBV4-3,few,TRBJ2-3,TRBD2,CASSQDRGGSDTQYF,TGCGCCAGCAGCCAAGACCGGGGGGGATCAGATACGCAGTATTTT
TRBV7-6,many,TRBJ1-5,TRBD1,CASSPRATGVGNQPQHF,TGTGCCAGCAGCCCTAGGGCTACAGGGGTTGGTAATCAGCCCCAGCATTTT
TRBV29-1,-,TRBJ2-1,TRBD1,CSVGDTGQGPYNEQFF,TGCAGCGTTGGTGACACGGGACAGGGACCCTACAATGAGCAGTTCTTC
TRBV28,-,TRBJ2-1,-,CASSPLDGTPYNEQFF,TGTGCCAGCAGTCCTCTCGACGGGACGCCCTACAATGAGCAGTTCTTC
TRBV19,few,TRBJ2-1,-,CALPMRRYYNEQFF,TGTGCCCTCCCCATGCGGAGGTACTACAATGAGCAGTTCTTC
TRBV20-1,-,TRBJ1-2,-,CSARDVGRGSYGYTF,TGCAGTGCTAGAGACGTGGGCAGGGGCAGCTATGGCTACACCTTC
TRBV20-1,-,TRBJ2-2,-,CSARTGANTGELFF,TGCAGTGCTAGGACAGGCGCGAACACCGGGGAGCTGTTTTTT
TRBV11-2,many,TRBJ2-3,TRBD2,CASSFPSGSHGTDTQYF,TGTGCCAGCAGCTTCCCTAGCGGGAGTCATGGCACAGATACGCAGTATTTT
TRBV12-3/TRBV12-4,few,TRBJ1-2,-,CASSPDPIDYGYTF,TGTGCCAGCAGTCCCGATCCGATTGACTATGGCTACACCTTC
TRBV12-3/TRBV12-4,-,TRBJ1-2,-,CASSLDGTTNGYTF,TGTGCCAGCAGTCTAGACGGGACAACGAATGGCTACACCTTC
TRBV14,-,TRBJ1-2,-,CASSRESALYGYTF,TGTGCCAGCAGCCGTGAATCTGCCCTCTATGGCTACACCTTC
TRBV2,-,TRBJ2-5,-,CASSGQQRSKETQYF,TGTGCCAGCAGTGGTCAACAGCGGAGTAAAGAGACCCAGTACTTC
TRBV7-2,many,TRBJ2-2,-,CASSSRRGDTGELFF,TGTGCCAGCAGCTCTCGGAGAGGGGACACCGGGGAGCTGTTTTTT
TRBV4-1,-,TRBJ2-1,-,CASSQKTYGSYNEQFF,TGCGCCAGCAGCCAGAAAACATACGGCTCCTACAATGAGCAGTTCTTC
TRBV29-1,few,TRBJ1-1,-,CSVEEQGLNTEAFF,TGCAGCGTTGAAGAGCAGGGGTTGAACACTGAAGCTTTCTTT
TRBV7-2,few,TRBJ2-3,TRBD1,CASSLTGISADTQYF,TGTGCCAGCAGCTTGACAGGGATTAGCGCAGATACGCAGTATTTT
TRBV27,few,TRBJ2-5,-,CASTSGETQYF,TGTGCCAGCACTAGTGGAGAGACCCAGTACTTC
TRBV10-3,few,TRBJ2-1,-,CAISEGLGVDNEQFF,TGTGCCATCAGTGAGGGACTGGGCGTCGACAATGAGCAGTTCTTC
TRBV7-2,many,TRBJ2-1,TRBD2,CASSLDGLAVYNEQFF,TGTGCCAGCAGCTTGGATGGTCTAGCGGTTTACAATGAGCAGTTCTTC
TRBV5-1,few,TRBJ1-2,-,CASSEGLGGLYGYTF,TGCGCCAGCAGCGAGGGACTCGGGGGGCTCTATGGCTACACCTTC
TRBV4-1,many,TRBJ2-6,-,CASSQTTTGANVLTF,TGCGCCAGCAGCCAAACCACTACTGGGGCCAACGTCCTGACTTTC
TRBV20-1,-,TRBJ2-1,TRBD1,CSASGQGTGRYNEQFF,TGCAGTGCAAGCGGTCAGGGGACAGGGCGATACAATGAGCAGTTCTTC
TRBV11-1,-,TRBJ2-3,TRBD1,CASSFRTGGRTDTQYF,TGTGCCAGCAGCTTTCGGACAGGGGGAAGGACAGATACGCAGTATTTT
TRBV27,many,TRBJ1-5,-,CASSLSGGLGQPQHF,TGTGCCAGCAGTCTATCCGGGGGGCTAGGTCAGCCCCAGCATTTT
TRBV6-2/TRBV6-3,few,TRBJ2-1,-,CASSFSAGEQFF,TGTGCCAGCAGTTTCTCGGCTGGGGAGCAGTTCTTC
TRBV10-3,few,TRBJ2-1,TRBD1,CAISSGQGGNEQFF,TGTGCCATCAGCTCTGGACAGGGCGGCAATGAGCAGTTCTTC
TRBV7-9,many,TRBJ1-2,TRBD1,CASSSSRQGWNYGYTF,TGTGCCAGCAGCTCTTCCCGACAGGGATGGAACTATGGCTACACCTTC
TRBV27,-,TRBJ1-2,-,CASSYRSGDYGYTF,TGTGCCAGCAGTTACCGATCAGGTGACTATGGCTACACCTTC
TRBV12-3/TRBV12-4,-,TRBJ2-1,-,CASKDPQRHDEQFF,TGTGCCAGCAAGGACCCGCAAAGGCACGATGAGCAGTTCTTC
TRBV7-3,-,TRBJ1-1,-,CASSPDNYAEAFF,TGTGCCAGCAGCCCGGACAATTATGCTGAAGCTTTCTTT
TRBV20-1,few,TRBJ2-6,-,CSARDLHGGANVLTF,TGCAGTGCTAGAGATCTCCATGGTGGGGCCAACGTCCTGACTTTC
TRBV6-2/TRBV6-3,-,TRBJ2-2,-,CATGATGELFF,TGTGCCACCGGGGCCACCGGGGAGCTGTTTTTT
TRBV28,many,TRBJ2-1,-,CASSSALGGTSGDEQFF,TGTGCCAGCAGTTCGGCCCTAGGAGGGACCTCGGGGGATGAGCAGTTCTTC